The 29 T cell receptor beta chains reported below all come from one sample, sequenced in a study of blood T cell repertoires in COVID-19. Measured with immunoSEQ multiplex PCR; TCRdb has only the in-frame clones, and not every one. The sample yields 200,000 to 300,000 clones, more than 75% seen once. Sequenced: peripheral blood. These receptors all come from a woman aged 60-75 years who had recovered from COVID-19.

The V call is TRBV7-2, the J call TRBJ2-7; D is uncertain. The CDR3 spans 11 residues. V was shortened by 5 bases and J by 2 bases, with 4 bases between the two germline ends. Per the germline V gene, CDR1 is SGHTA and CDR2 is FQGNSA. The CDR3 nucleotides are TGTGCCAGCAGCCTTACCTACGAGCAGTACTTC. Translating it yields CASSLTYEQYF.

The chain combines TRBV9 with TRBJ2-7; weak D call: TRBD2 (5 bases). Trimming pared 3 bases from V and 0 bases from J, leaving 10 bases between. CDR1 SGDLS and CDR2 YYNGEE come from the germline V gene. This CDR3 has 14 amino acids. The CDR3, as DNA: TGTGCCAGCAGCGCCGGGGTCCGCTCCTACGAGCAGTACTTC. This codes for CASSAGVRSYEQYF.

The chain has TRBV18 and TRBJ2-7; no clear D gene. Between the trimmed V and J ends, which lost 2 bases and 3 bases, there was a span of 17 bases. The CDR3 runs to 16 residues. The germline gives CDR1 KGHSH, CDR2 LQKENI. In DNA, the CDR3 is TGTGCCAGCTCACCAGGCACAAGCGTAAAAGACTACGAGCAGTACTTC. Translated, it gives CASSPGTSVKDYEQYF.

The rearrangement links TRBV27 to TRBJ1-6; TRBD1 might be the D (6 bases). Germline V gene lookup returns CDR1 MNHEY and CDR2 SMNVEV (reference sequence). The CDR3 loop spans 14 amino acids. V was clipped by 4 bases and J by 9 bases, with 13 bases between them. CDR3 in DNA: TGTGCCAGCAGTTCCCAGACAGGCGCTTCACCCCTCCACTTT. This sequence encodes CASSSQTGASPLHF.

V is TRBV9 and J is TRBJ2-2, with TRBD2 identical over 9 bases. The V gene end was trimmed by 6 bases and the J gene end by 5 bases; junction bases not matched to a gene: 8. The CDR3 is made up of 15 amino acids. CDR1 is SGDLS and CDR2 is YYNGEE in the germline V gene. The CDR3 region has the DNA TGTGCCAGCACCCCTCCCAGCGGGGGGACCGGGGAGCTGTTTTTT. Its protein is CASTPPSGGTGELFF.

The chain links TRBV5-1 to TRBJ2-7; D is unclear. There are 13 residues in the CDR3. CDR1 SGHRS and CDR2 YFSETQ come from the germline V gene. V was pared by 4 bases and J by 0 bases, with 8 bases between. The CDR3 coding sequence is TGCGCCAGCAGCCCGTTCTCCTCCTACGAGCAGTACTTC. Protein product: CASSPFSSYEQYF.

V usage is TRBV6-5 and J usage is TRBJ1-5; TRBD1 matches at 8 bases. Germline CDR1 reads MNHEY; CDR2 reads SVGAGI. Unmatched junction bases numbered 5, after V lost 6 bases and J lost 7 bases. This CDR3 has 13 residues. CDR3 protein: CASSAGGGQPQHF. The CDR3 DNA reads TGTGCCAGCAGCGCAGGGGGCGGCCAGCCCCAGCATTTT.

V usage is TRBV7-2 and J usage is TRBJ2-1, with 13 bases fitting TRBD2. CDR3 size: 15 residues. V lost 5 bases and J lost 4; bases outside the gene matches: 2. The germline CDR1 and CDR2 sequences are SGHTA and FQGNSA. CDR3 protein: CASSTLAGGYNEQFF. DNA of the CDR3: TGTGCCAGCAGCACACTAGCGGGGGGGTACAATGAGCAGTTCTTC.

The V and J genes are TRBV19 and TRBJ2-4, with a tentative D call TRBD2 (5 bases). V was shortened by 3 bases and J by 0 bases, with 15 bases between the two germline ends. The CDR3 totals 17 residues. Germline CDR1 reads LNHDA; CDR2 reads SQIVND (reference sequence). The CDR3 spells CASSISRGTIAKNIQYF. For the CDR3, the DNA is TGTGCCAGTAGTATTAGCCGGGGTACCATAGCCAAAAACATTCAGTACTTC.

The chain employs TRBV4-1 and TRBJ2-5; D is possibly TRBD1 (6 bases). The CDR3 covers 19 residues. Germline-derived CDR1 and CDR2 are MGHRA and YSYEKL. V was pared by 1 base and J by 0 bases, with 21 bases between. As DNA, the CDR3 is TGCGCCAGCAGCCAAGCCGCCGTCCGAGGGGGTCGATACCAAGAGACCCAGTACTTC. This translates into CASSQAAVRGGRYQETQYF.

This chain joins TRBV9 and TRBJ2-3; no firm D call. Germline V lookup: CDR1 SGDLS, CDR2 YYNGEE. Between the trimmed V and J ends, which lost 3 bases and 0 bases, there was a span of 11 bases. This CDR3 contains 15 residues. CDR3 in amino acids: CASSAEPLSTDTQYF. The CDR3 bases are TGTGCCAGCAGCGCAGAACCGTTAAGCACAGATACGCAGTATTTT.

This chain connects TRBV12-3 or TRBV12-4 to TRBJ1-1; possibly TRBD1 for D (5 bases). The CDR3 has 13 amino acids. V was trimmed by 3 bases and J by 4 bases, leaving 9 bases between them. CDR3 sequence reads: CASSLNRPTEAFF. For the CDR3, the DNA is TGTGCCAGCAGTTTGAACAGGCCCACTGAAGCTTTCTTT.

DNA for the CDR3: TGTGCCAGCAGTCCAATAGCGGGGGGGAAAGAGACCCAGTACTTC. It translates to CASSPIAGGKETQYF. The rearrangement uses TRBV6-5 and TRBJ2-5, with 11 bases lining up with TRBD2. The CDR3 spans 15 residues. Germline values: CDR1 MNHEY, CDR2 SVGAGI. V was pared by 5 bases and J by 3 bases, with 5 bases of the junction left unmatched.

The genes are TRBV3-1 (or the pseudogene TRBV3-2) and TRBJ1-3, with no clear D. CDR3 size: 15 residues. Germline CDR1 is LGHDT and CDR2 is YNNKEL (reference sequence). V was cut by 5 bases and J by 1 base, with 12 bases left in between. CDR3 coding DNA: TGTGCCAGCAGCGCAGGTCGCTTTTCTGGAAACACCATATATTTT. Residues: CASSAGRFSGNTIYF.

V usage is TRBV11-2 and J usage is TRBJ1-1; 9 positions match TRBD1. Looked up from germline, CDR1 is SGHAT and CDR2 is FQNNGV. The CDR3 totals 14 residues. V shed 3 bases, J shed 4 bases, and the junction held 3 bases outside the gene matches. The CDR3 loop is CASSFGQGFTEAFF. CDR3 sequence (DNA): TGTGCCAGCAGCTTCGGACAGGGGTTCACTGAAGCTTTCTTT. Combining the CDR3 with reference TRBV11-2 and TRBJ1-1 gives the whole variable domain EAGVAQSPRYKIIEKRQSVAFWCNPISGHATLYWYQQILGQGPKLLIQFQNNGVVDDSQLPKDRFSAERLKGVDSTLKIQPAKLEDSAVYLCASSFGQGFTEAFFGQGTRLTVV.

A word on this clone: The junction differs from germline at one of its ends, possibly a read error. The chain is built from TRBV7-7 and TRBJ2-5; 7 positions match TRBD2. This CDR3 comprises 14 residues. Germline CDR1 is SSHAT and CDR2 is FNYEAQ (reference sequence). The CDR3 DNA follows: TGTGCTAGCAGCTCCCAACCGGGGGGAGAGACCCAGTACTTC. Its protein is CASSSQPGGETQYF.

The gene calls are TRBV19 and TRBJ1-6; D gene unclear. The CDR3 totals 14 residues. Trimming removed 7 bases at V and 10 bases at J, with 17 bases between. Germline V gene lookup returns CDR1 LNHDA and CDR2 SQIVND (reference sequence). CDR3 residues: CASKAGEVGSPLHF. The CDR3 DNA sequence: TGTGCCAGTAAGGCGGGTGAGGTCGGCTCACCCCTCCACTTT.

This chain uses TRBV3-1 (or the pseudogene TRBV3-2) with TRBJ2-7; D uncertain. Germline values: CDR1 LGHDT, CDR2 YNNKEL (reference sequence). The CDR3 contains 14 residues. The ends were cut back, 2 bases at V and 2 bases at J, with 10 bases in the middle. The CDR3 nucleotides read TGTGCCAGCAGCCAAAACCCAGGTACCTACGAGCAGTACTTC. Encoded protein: CASSQNPGTYEQYF.

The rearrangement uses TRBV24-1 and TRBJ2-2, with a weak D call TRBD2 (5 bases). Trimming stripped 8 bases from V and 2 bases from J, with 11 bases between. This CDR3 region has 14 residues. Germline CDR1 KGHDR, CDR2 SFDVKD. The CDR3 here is CATTSEANTGELFF. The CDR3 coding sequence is TGTGCCACCACCTCGGAGGCTAACACCGGGGAGCTGTTTTTT.

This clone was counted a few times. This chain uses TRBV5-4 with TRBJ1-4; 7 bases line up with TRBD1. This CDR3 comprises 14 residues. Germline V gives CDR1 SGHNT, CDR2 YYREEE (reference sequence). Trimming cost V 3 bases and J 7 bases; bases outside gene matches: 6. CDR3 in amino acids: CASSSPGQSEKLFF. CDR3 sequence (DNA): TGTGCCAGCAGCTCTCCGGGACAGTCTGAAAAACTGTTTTTT.

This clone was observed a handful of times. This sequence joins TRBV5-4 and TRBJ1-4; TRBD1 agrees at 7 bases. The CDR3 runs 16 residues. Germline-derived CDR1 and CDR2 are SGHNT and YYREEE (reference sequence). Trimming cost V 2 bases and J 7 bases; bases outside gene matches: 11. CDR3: CASSFGEGARSEKLFF. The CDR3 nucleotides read TGTGCCAGCAGCTTTGGAGAGGGGGCGCGGAGTGAAAAACTGTTTTTT.

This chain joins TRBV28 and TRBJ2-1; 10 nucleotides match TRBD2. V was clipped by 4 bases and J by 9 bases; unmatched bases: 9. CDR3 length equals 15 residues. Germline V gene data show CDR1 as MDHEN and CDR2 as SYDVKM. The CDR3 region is CASSSQAGGQVEQFF. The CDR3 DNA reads TGTGCCAGCAGTTCACAAGCGGGGGGGCAGGTTGAGCAGTTCTTC.

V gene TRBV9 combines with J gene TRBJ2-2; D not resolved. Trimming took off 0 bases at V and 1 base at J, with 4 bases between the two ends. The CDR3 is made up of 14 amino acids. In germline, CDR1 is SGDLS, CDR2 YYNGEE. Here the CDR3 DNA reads TGTGCCAGCAGCGTAGTACAGAACACCGGGGAGCTGTTTTTT. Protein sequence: CASSVVQNTGELFF.

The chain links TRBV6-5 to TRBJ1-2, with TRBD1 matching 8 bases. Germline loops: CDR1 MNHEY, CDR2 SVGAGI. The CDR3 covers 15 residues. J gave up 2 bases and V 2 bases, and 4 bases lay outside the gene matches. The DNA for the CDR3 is TGTGCCAGCAGTTACACCGGGACAGGAAACTATGGCTACACCTTC. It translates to CASSYTGTGNYGYTF.

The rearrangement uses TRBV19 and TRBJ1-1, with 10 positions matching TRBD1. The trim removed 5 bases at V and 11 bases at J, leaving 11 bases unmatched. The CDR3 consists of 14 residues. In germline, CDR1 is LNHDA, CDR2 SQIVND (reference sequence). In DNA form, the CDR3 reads TGTGCCAGTAGTCCACCCGGGACAGGGGTTGAGGCTTTCTTT. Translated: CASSPPGTGVEAFF.

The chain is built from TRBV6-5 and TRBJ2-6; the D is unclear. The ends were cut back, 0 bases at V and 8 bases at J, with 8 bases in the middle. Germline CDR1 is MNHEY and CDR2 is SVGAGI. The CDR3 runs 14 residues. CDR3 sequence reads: CASSYSTRPNVLTF. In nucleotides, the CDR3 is TGTGCCAGCAGTTACTCGACAAGACCCAACGTCCTGACTTTC.

The CDR3: CASSQDSSRGDSSYEQYF. The CDR3, as DNA: TGTGCCAGCAGCCAAGATTCGTCGCGCGGGGATAGCTCCTACGAGCAGTACTTC. The V and J genes are TRBV4-2 and TRBJ2-7; tentative D call: TRBD2 (6 bases). With 0 bases removed from V and 0 bases from J, the gap between germline ends came to 18 bases. The CDR3 sequence is 18 residues long. Germline lookup yields CDR1 LGHNA and CDR2 YNFKEQ.

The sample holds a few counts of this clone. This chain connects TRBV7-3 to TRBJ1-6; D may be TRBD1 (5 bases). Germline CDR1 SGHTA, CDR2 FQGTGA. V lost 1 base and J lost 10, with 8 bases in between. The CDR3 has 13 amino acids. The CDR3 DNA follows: TGTGCCAGCAGCTTAAACCAGGGCTCACCCCTCCACTTT. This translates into CASSLNQGSPLHF.

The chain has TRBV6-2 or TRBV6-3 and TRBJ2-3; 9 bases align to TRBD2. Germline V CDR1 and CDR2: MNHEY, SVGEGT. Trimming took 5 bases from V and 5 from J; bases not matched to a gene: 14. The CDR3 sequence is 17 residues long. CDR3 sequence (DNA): TGTGCCAGCAGTCCCATAGCTCGGCGGGGGGGCGTAGATACGCAGTATTTT. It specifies CASSPIARRGGVDTQYF.